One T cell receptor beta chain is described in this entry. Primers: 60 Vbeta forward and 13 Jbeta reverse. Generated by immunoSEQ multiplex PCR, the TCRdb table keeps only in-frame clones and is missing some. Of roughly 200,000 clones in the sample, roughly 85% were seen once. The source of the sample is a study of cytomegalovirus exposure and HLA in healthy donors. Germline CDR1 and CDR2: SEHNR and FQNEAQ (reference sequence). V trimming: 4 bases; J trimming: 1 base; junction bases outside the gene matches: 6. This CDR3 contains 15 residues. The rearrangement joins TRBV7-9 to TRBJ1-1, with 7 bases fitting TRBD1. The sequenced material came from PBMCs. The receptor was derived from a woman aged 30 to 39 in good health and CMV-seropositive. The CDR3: CASSSTGTENTEAFF. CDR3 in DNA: TGTGCCAGCAGCTCTACCGGGACAGAGAACACTGAAGCTTTCTTT.